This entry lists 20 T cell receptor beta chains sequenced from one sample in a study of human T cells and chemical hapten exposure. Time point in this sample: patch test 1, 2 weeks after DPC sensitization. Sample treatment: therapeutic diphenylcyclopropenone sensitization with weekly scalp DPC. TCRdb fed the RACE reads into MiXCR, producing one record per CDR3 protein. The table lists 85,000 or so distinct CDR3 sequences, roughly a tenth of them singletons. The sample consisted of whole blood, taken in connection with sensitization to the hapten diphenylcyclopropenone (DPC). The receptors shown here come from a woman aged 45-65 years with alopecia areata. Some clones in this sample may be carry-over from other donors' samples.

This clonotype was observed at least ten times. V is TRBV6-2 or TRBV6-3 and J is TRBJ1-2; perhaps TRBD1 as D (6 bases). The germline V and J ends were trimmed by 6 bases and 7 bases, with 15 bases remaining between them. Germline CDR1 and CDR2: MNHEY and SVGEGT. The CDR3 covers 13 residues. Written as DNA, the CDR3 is TGTGCCAGCAGACCACAGGGATATCGTGGCTACACCTTC. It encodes CASRPQGYRGYTF.

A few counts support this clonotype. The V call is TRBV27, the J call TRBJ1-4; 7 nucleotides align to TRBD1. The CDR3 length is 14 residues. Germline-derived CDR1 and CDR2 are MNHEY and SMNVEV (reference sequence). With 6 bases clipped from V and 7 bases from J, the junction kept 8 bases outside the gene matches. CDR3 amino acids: CASRRTGAVEKLFF. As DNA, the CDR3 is TGTGCCAGCAGGCGAACAGGGGCGGTTGAAAAACTGTTTTTT.

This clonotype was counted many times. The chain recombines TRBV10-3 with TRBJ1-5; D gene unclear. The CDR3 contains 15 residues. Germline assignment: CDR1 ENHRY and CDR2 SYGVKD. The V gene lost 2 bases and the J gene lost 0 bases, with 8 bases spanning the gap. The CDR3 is CAISEDSHSNQPQHF. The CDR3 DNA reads TGTGCCATCAGTGAGGACTCGCATAGCAATCAGCCCCAGCATTTT.

The CDR3, as DNA: TGCGCCAGCAGCTTAGCCGTAGGCAGCAATTCACCCCTCCACTTT. Its protein product is CASSLAVGSNSPLHF. This chain joins TRBV5-1 and TRBJ1-6; D unresolved. The V and J ends lost 2 bases and 7 bases respectively, with 13 bases between them. The CDR3 sequence is 15 residues long. Looked up from germline, CDR1 is SGHRS and CDR2 is YFSETQ.

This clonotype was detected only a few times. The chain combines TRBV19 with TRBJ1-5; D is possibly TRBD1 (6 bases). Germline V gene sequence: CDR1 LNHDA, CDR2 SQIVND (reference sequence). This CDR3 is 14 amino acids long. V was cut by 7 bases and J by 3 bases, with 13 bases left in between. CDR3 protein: CASKKQGSNQPQHF. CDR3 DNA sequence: TGTGCCAGTAAAAAACAGGGTTCCAATCAGCCCCAGCATTTT.

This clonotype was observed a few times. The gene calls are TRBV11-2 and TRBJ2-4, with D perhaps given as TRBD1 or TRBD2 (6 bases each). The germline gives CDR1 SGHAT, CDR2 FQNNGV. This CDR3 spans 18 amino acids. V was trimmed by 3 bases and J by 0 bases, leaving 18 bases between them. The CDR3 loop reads CASSFHNGGLLAKNIQYF. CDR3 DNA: TGTGCCAGCAGCTTCCATAACGGGGGCTTACTAGCCAAAAACATTCAGTACTTC.

The chain's CDR3 is CASRTLTGTFGELFF. CDR3 bases: TGTGCCAGCAGAACCCTGACAGGGACGTTCGGGGAGCTGTTTTTT. V usage is TRBV5-6 and J usage is TRBJ2-2, with 7 nucleotides matching TRBD1. The CDR3 is 15 residues long. J lost 7 bases, V lost 5 bases, and 11 bases had no gene match. The germline V gene encodes CDR1 SGHDT and CDR2 YYEEEE.

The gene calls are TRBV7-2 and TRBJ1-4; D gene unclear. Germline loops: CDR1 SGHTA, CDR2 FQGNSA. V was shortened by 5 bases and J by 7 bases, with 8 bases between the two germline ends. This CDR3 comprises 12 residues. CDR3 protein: CASSPDREKLFF. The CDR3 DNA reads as TGTGCCAGCAGCCCGGATCGTGAAAAACTGTTTTTT.

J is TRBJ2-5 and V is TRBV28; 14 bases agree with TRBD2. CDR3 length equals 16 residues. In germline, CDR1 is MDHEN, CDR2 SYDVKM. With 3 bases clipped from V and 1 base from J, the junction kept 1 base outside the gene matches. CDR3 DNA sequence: TGTGCCAGCAGTTTTGGACTAGCGGGAGGCCAAGAGACCCAGTACTTC. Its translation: CASSFGLAGGQETQYF.

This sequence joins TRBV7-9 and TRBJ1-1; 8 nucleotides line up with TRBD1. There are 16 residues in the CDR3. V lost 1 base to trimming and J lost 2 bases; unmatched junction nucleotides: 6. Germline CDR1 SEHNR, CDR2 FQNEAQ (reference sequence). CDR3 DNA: TGTGCCAGCAGCTTAGGAGGGGACAGGAGTAACACTGAAGCTTTCTTT. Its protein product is CASSLGGDRSNTEAFF.

The CDR3 region has the DNA TGTGCCAGCAGCTTAGAAGCCGTATTTAGCACAGATACGCAGTATTTT. This translates into CASSLEAVFSTDTQYF. This chain connects TRBV7-6 to TRBJ2-3, with D unclear. The CDR3 covers 16 residues. The germline V gene encodes CDR1 SGHVS and CDR2 FNYEAQ. The V end was cut by 1 base, the J end by 0 bases, with 11 bases between.

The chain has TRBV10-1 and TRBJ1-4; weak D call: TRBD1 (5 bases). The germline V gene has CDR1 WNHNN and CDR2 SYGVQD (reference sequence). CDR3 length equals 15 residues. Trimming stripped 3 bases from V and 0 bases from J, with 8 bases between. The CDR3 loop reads CASSEYRTTNEKLFF. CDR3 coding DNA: TGCGCCAGCAGTGAATACAGGACAACTAATGAAAAACTGTTTTTT.

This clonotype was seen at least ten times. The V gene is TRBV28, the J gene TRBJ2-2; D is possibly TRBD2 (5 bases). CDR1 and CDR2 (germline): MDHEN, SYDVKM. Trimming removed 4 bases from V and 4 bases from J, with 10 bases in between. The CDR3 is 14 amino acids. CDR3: CASSSGLLTGELFF. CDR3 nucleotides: TGTGCCAGCAGTTCCGGACTCCTCACCGGGGAGCTGTTTTTT.

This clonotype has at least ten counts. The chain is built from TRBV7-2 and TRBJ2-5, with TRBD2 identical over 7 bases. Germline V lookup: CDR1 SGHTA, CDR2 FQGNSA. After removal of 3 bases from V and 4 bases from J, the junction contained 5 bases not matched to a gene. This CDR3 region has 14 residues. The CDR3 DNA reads TGTGCCAGCAGCTTCGGCGGGAGTTTAGAGACCCAGTACTTC. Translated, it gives CASSFGGSLETQYF.

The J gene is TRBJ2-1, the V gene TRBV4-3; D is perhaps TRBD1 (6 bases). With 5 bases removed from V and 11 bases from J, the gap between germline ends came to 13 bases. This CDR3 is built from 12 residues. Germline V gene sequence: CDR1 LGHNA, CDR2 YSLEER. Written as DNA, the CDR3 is TGCGCCAGCAGCTCAACGGGGACAAAGCAGTTCTTC. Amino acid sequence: CASSSTGTKQFF.

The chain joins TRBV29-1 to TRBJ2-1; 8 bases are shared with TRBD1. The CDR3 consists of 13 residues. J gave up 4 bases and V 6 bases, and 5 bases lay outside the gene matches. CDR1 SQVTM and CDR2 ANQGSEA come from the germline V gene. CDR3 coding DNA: TGCAGCGTCCTGGGACAGGCGTACAATGAGCAGTTCTTC. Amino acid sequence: CSVLGQAYNEQFF.

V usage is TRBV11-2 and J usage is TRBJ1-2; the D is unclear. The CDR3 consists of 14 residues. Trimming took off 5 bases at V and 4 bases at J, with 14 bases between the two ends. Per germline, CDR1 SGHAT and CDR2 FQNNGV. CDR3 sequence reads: CASSPDGSPYGYTF. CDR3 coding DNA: TGTGCCAGCAGCCCTGACGGGAGTCCCTATGGCTACACCTTC.

The CDR3 nucleotides are TGTGCCAGCAGCCGGACCGTGGGTAATCAGCCCCAGCATTTT. Protein sequence: CASSRTVGNQPQHF. V and J are TRBV7-2 and TRBJ1-5; the D is unclear. The ends were cut back, 5 bases at V and 4 bases at J, with 12 bases in the middle. Germline V gene lookup returns CDR1 SGHTA and CDR2 FQGNSA. This CDR3 has 14 amino acids.

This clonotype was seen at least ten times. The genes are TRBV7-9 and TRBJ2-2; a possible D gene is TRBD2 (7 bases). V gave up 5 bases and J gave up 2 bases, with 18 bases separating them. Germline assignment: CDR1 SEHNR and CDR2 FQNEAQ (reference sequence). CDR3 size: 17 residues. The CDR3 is CASSPKGGVYNTGELFF. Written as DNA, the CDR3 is TGTGCCAGCAGCCCGAAAGGGGGGGTCTATAACACCGGGGAGCTGTTTTTT.

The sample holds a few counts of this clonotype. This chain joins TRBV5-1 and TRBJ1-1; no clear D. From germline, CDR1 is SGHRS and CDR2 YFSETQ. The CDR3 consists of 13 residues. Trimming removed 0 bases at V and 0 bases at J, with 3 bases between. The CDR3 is CASSLELNTEAFF. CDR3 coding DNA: TGCGCCAGCAGCTTGGAATTGAACACTGAAGCTTTCTTT. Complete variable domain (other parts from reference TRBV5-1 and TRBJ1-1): KAGVTQTPRYLIKTRGQQVTLSCSPISGHRSVSWYQQTPGQGLQFLFEYFSETQRNKGNFPGRFSGRQFSNSRSEMNVSTLELGDSALYLCASSLELNTEAFFGQGTRLTVV.